This is a list of T cell receptor beta chains from one sample in a study of STAT5B mutations in CD4+ large granular lymphocyte leukemia. Using immunoSEQ multiplex PCR, the repertoire was profiled, and TCRdb retains in-frame clones only, with some absent. The sample records some 27,000 clones, 70% to 75% being singletons. Sequencing was done on a sample of CD4+ T cells from blood buffy coats. Receptors originate from a human donor in good health. Both conserved end residues are part of each CDR3. A D gene is named only where the DNA matches it firmly. Part of the rows lack a size; the others show once, few, many or a class for expanded clones.

V,D,J,size,CDR3,DNA
TRBV7-9,-,TRBJ1-1,-,CASSIPGVPPGTEAFF,TGTGCCAGCAGCATACCCGGGGTACCTCCTGGGACTGAAGCTTTCTTT
TRBV25-1,TRBD1,TRBJ2-2,-,CASSLNRQTGTTGELFF,TGTGCCAGCAGCCTAAACCGACAGACAGGGACGACCGGGGAGCTGTTTTTT
TRBV7-2,TRBD1,TRBJ1-5,few,CASRDTGGGNQPQHF,TGTGCCAGCAGGGACACAGGGGGAGGCAATCAGCCCCAGCATTTT
TRBV18,TRBD2,TRBJ2-7,few,CASSQTPGGYEQYF,TGTGCCAGCTCACAAACTCCGGGGGGCTACGAGCAGTACTTC
TRBV4-1,-,TRBJ1-4,-,CASSQTDRTLSEKLFF,TGCGCCAGCAGCCAAACCGACAGGACGCTTAGCGAAAAACTGTTTTTT
TRBV2,-,TRBJ1-6,few,CARGERDSPLHF,TGTGCCAGAGGGGAACGGGATTCACCCCTCCACTTT
TRBV30,TRBD2,TRBJ2-5,-,CAWSVYGLAGMETQYF,TGTGCCTGGAGTGTATACGGACTAGCGGGAATGGAGACCCAGTACTTC
TRBV6-6,-,TRBJ2-5,-,CASSYESGAETQYF,TGTGCCAGCAGTTACGAGTCTGGAGCTGAGACCCAGTACTTC
TRBV5-1,-,TRBJ2-3,-,CASSLVRERDTQYF,TGCGCCAGCAGCTTGGTGCGGGAACGCGATACGCAGTATTTT
TRBV7-2,-,TRBJ2-5,-,CASSLGSAQETQYF,TGTGCCAGCAGCTTAGGCTCAGCACAAGAGACCCAGTACTTC
TRBV12-5,-,TRBJ1-5,-,CATSADNQPQHF,TGTGCTACTTCGGCCGACAATCAGCCCCAGCATTTT
TRBV7-2,TRBD2,TRBJ2-6,few,CASRSGEGGANVLTF,TGTGCCAGCCGTTCGGGGGAGGGTGGGGCCAACGTCCTGACTTTC
TRBV5-1,-,TRBJ1-2,-,CASSYDQDSLYYGYTF,TGCGCCAGCAGCTACGACCAGGACAGCCTGTACTATGGCTACACCTTC
TRBV7-2,TRBD1,TRBJ1-5,few,CASSFAGGFSQPQHF,TGTGCCAGCAGCTTCGCAGGGGGTTTCTCTCAGCCCCAGCATTTT
TRBV5-8,TRBD2,TRBJ2-1,-,CASSLGLAGNYNEQFF,TGTGCCAGCAGCTTGGGACTAGCGGGTAACTACAATGAGCAGTTCTTC